This TCR beta chain was retrieved from a study of cytomegalovirus exposure and HLA in healthy donors. The table came from immunoSEQ multiplex PCR; TCRdb's copy has only in-frame clones and leaves some out. The sample consists of fewer than 90,000 clones, approximately 88% of them appearing once. This TCR derives from a young woman in good health and CMV-seropositive. What was sequenced was PBMCs.

For the CDR3, the DNA is TGTGCCTGGATCGCGGGGGGGCGAGCAGATACGCAGTATTTT. It codes for CAWIAGGRADTQYF. The chain recombines TRBV30 with TRBJ2-3, with 9 bases aligning to TRBD2. The CDR3 loop spans 14 amino acids. J was trimmed by 4 bases and V by 4 bases; bases with no gene match: 6. Germline V gives CDR1 GTSNPN, CDR2 SVGIG (reference sequence).